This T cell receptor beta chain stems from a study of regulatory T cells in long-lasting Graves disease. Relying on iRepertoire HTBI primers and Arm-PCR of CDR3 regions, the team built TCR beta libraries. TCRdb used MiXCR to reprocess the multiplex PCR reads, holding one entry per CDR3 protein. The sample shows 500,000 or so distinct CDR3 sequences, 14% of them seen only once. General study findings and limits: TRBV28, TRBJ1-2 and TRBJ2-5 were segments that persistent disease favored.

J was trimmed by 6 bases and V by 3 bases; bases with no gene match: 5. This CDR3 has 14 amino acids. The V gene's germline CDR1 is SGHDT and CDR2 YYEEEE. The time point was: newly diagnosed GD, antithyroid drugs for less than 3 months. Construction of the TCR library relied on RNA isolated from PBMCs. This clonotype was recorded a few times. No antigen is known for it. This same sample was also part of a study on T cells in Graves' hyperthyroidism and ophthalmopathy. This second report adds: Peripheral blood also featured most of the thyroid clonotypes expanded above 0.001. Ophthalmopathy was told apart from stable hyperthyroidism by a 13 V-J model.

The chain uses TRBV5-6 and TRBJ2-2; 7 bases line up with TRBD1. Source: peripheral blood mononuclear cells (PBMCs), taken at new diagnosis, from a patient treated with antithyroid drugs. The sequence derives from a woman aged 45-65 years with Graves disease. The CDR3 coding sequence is TGTGCCAGCAGCTACAGGGGTCCCTCCGGGGAGCTGTTTTTT. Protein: CASSYRGPSGELFF. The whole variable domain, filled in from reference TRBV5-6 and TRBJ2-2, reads DAGVTQSPTHLIKTRGQQVTLRCSPKSGHDTVSWYQQALGQGPQFIFQYYEEEERQRGNFPDRFSGHQFPNYSSELNVNALLLGDSALYLCASSYRGPSGELFFGEGSRLTVL.